Sequencing of this T cell receptor (beta chain) was carried out in a study of CD4 T cell repertoires in COVID-19. The table came from immunoSEQ multiplex PCR; TCRdb's copy has only in-frame clones and leaves some out. The table records some 71,000 clones, about four fifths of them present only once. A few counts support this clone. The receptor comes from a human donor who had COVID-19. Source: CD4+ T cells from peripheral blood, taken after recovery from COVID-19.

The DNA for the CDR3 is TGTGCCAGCAGCTTAGGTCGGGATTCACCCCTCCACTTT. This gives the protein CASSLGRDSPLHF. The chain links TRBV7-7 to TRBJ1-6; D unresolved. The CDR3 consists of 13 residues. The V gene's germline CDR1 is SSHAT and CDR2 FNYEAQ (reference sequence). The V end lost 1 base, the J end lost 8 bases, and 6 bases lay between the germline ends.